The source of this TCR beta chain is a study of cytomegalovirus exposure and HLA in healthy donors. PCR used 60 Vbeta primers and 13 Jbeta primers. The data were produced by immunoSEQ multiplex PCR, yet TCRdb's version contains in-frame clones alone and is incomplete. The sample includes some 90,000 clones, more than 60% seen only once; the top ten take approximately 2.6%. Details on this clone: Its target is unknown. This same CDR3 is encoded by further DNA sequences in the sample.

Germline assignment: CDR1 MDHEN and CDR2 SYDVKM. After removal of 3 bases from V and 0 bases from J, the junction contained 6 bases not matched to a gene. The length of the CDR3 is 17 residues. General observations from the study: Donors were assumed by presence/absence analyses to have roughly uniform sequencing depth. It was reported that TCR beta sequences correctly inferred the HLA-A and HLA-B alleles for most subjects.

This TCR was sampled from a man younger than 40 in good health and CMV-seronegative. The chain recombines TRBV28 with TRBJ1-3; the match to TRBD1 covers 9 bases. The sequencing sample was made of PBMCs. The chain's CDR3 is CASSLGTGRSSGNTIYF. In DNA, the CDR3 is TGTGCCAGCAGTTTGGGGACAGGGCGAAGCTCTGGAAACACCATATATTTT.